This entry features one T cell receptor (beta chain) sequence. Its antigen is unidentified. V shed 2 bases and J 5 bases; nucleotides not matched to a gene: 6. Germline CDR1 is SGHRS and CDR2 is YFSETQ. The CDR3 length is 15 residues. The data are from a study of cytomegalovirus exposure and HLA in healthy donors. Points from the study as a whole: CMV antigen specificity was confirmed in vitro for three CMV-associated chains. The study recorded around 160 TCR beta chains that were cytomegalovirus-associated.

Some clones are missing from TCRdb's copy, which holds only in-frame ones; the method was immunoSEQ multiplex PCR. In the table there are 110,000 to 150,000 clones, approximately 93% of which are singletons. This sequence joins TRBV5-1 and TRBJ2-7; 11 bases agree with TRBD2. Input material: PBMCs. The clonotype originates from a man younger than 30 in good health and CMV-seronegative. CDR3 coding DNA: TGCGCCAGCAGCTTCTCACTAGCGGGGGTCGACGAGCAGTACTTC. Amino acids: CASSFSLAGVDEQYF.